The 15 T cell receptor beta chains below come from one sample, sequenced in a study of blood T cell repertoires in COVID-19. Method: immunoSEQ multiplex PCR; TCRdb's copy keeps in-frame clones and lacks some. The sample lists about 310,000 clones; around 87% were seen once. The sample consisted of peripheral blood. Receptors originate from a woman aged 45-59 years who had recovered from COVID-19.

V gene TRBV30 combines with J gene TRBJ2-6; D is perhaps TRBD1 (6 bases). With 5 bases removed from V and 4 bases from J, the gap between germline ends came to 18 bases. The CDR3 consists of 16 residues. From germline, CDR1 is GTSNPN and CDR2 SVGIG (reference sequence). The CDR3 DNA reads as TGTGCCTGGTCGAATCCACAGGGATCCGGGGCCAACGTCCTGACTTTC. Translation gives CAWSNPQGSGANVLTF.

The rearrangement uses TRBV18 and TRBJ1-6; D not resolved. Trimming cost V 6 bases and J 7 bases, with 7 bases left between them. This CDR3 is 12 amino acids long. Germline values: CDR1 KGHSH, CDR2 LQKENI. CDR3 loop: CASSESNSPLHF. The DNA of the CDR3 is TGTGCCAGCTCGGAGTCCAATTCACCCCTCCACTTT. The variable domain in full, completed from reference TRBV18 and TRBJ1-6, reads NAGVMQNPRHLVRRRGQEARLRCSPMKGHSHVYWYRQLPEEGLKFMVYLQKENIIDESGMPKERFSAEFPKEGPSILRIQQVVRGDSAAYFCASSESNSPLHFGNGTRLTVT.

The chain couples TRBV6-5 to TRBJ1-2; D is undetermined. The CDR3 is 14 amino acids. The V end was cut by 7 bases, the J end by 6 bases, with 18 bases between. Germline lookup yields CDR1 MNHEY and CDR2 SVGAGI. The CDR3, as DNA: TGTGCCAGCATCCCTTCCACCGTACTTCATGGCTACACCTTC. As protein: CASIPSTVLHGYTF.

This clone has just one count. This chain connects TRBV3-1 (or the pseudogene TRBV3-2) to TRBJ2-1; 7 bases align to TRBD1. CDR3 size: 15 residues. The junction had 3 bases not matched to a gene; V was cut back by 1 base and J by 3 bases. Germline assignment: CDR1 LGHDT and CDR2 YNNKEL (reference sequence). CDR3 residues: CASSQAWDSYNEQFF. The DNA of the CDR3 is TGTGCCAGCAGCCAAGCTTGGGACAGCTACAATGAGCAGTTCTTC.

The rearrangement joins TRBV7-2 to TRBJ1-2; D is possibly TRBD1 (6 bases). The V and J ends lost 5 bases and 3 bases respectively, with 13 bases between them. Germline V gives CDR1 SGHTA, CDR2 FQGNSA. This CDR3 spans 14 amino acids. CDR3 region: CASSRGGAHYGYTF. The CDR3 DNA reads as TGTGCCAGCAGCCGCGGGGGGGCCCACTATGGCTACACCTTC.

The chain joins TRBV3-1 (or the pseudogene TRBV3-2) to TRBJ2-3; 7 nucleotides agree with TRBD2. Germline assignment: CDR1 LGHDT and CDR2 YNNKEL (reference sequence). There are 14 residues in the CDR3. J gave up 2 bases and V 4 bases, and 3 bases lay outside the gene matches. The CDR3 loop is CASSPGDYTDTQYF. CDR3 bases: TGTGCCAGCAGCCCTGGGGACTACACAGATACGCAGTATTTT.

The chain has TRBV6-4 and TRBJ2-1; tentatively, D is TRBD1 (5 bases). Trimming cost V 8 bases and J 9 bases, with 20 bases left between them. In germline, CDR1 is MRHNA, CDR2 SNTAGT. The CDR3 has 14 residues. The CDR3 is CASATDTGFAEQFF. CDR3 in DNA: TGTGCCAGCGCAACGGACACAGGATTCGCTGAGCAGTTCTTC.

The sample holds a few counts of this clone. The chain couples TRBV19 to TRBJ2-2; tentative D call: TRBD1 (6 bases). Germline assignment: CDR1 LNHDA and CDR2 SQIVND (reference sequence). The CDR3 spans 14 residues. The ends were cut back, 3 bases at V and 5 bases at J, with 10 bases in the middle. The CDR3 sequence is CASSIIGGTGELFF. CDR3 bases: TGTGCCAGTAGTATTATAGGGGGTACCGGGGAGCTGTTTTTT.

The chain is built from TRBV4-3 and TRBJ2-5; 8 bases are a match to TRBD2. With V trimmed by 3 bases and J by 3 bases, 6 bases remained unmatched. Germline CDR1 reads LGHNA; CDR2 reads YSLEER. The CDR3 covers 15 residues. CDR3 amino acids: CASSHGGGPEETQYF. The CDR3 DNA reads as TGCGCCAGCAGCCACGGCGGGGGGCCTGAAGAGACCCAGTACTTC.

CDR3: CASFGLAGGLDEQFF. The DNA for the CDR3 is TGTGCCAGCTTCGGGCTAGCGGGAGGGTTGGATGAGCAGTTCTTC. The chain uses TRBV28 and TRBJ2-1, with 12 bases identical to TRBD2. The CDR3 covers 15 residues. J gave up 8 bases and V 8 bases, and 10 bases lay outside the gene matches. In germline, CDR1 is MDHEN, CDR2 SYDVKM.

The rearrangement uses TRBV19 and TRBJ1-5; 9 bases line up with TRBD1. After removal of 4 bases from V and 4 bases from J, the junction contained 5 bases not matched to a gene. This CDR3 region has 15 residues. The V gene's germline CDR1 is LNHDA and CDR2 SQIVND (reference sequence). CDR3 bases: TGTGCCAGTAGTACAACCGGGACAGGGAATCAGCCCCAGCATTTT. As protein: CASSTTGTGNQPQHF.

V and J are TRBV19 and TRBJ2-2, with D perhaps matching TRBD1 (6 bases). The CDR3 is 17 residues long. Trimming shortened V by 2 bases and J by 4 bases, and 17 bases separated the two germline ends. CDR1 and CDR2 (germline): LNHDA, SQIVND (reference sequence). The DNA for the CDR3 is TGTGCCAGTAGTATAACCCGGACAGCAAGCTTCACCGGGGAGCTGTTTTTT. Translated, it gives CASSITRTASFTGELFF. Looking up the rest from reference TRBV19 and TRBJ2-2 gives the full variable domain: DGGITQSPKYLFRKEGQNVTLSCEQNLNHDAMYWYRQDPGQGLRLIYYSQIVNDFQKGDIAEGYSVSREKKESFPLTVTSAQKNPTAFYLCASSITRTASFTGELFFGEGSRLTVL.

V gene TRBV28 combines with J gene TRBJ1-5, with D tentatively TRBD1 (5 bases). Germline CDR1 reads MDHEN; CDR2 reads SYDVKM. Trimming shortened V by 5 bases and J by 3 bases, and 14 bases separated the two germline ends. This CDR3 region has 15 residues. The CDR3 is CASSRSGGDNQPQHF. The CDR3 nucleotides are TGTGCCAGCAGTCGCTCGGGGGGTGACAATCAGCCCCAGCATTTT.

The rearrangement joins TRBV18 to TRBJ1-2, with a weak D call TRBD1 (6 bases). This CDR3 is 13 amino acids long. The V end lost 4 bases, the J end lost 11 bases, and 17 bases lay between the germline ends. Germline loops: CDR1 KGHSH, CDR2 LQKENI. The CDR3 loop reads CASSLGHPSGYTF. CDR3 DNA: TGTGCCAGCTCACTGGGACATCCTTCGGGGTACACCTTC.

V gene TRBV7-9 combines with J gene TRBJ1-2; D is unclear. V lost 4 bases to trimming and J lost 8 bases, with 8 bases between them. This CDR3 has 11 amino acids. CDR1 and CDR2 from the germline V gene are SEHNR and FQNEAQ (reference sequence). Here the CDR3 reads CASSSIGGYTF. In nucleotides, the CDR3 is TGTGCCAGCAGCTCCATCGGGGGCTACACCTTC.